A selection of T cell receptor beta chains follows, all from one sample in a study of vaccination and CD4 T cells after COVID-19. TCRdb independently ran MiXCR on the PCR reads; one entry per CDR3 protein. The sample includes around 15,000 distinct CDR3 sequences, 65% to 80% seen only once; the top ten take about 16%. What these receptors recognize is not known. Sequencing was performed on CD4+ T cells from blood, cultured in vitro. These receptors originate from a human donor who had recovered from COVID-19. The CDR3 runs from the conserved cysteine through the conserved F or W. A D gene is named only where the DNA matches it firmly. The size field is filled for only some rows; it gives once, few, many or a size class.

>-|TRBJ1-1|14|-|TRBV6-1
CASTKGSANTEAFF
TGTGCCAGCACCAAAGGGTCAGCGAACACTGAAGCTTTCTTT
>-|TRBJ1-1|13|-|TRBV24-1
CATSDWGKGEAFF
TGTGCCACCAGTGATTGGGGTAAGGGTGAAGCTTTCTTT
>once|TRBJ1-6|17|TRBD1|TRBV19
CASSPGRGTAYNSPLHF
TGTGCCAGCTCCCCGGGCAGGGGGACAGCCTATAATTCACCCCTCCACTTT
>few|TRBJ1-5|14|-|TRBV30
CAWSDGGGRQPQHF
TGTGCCTGGAGTGACGGGGGAGGCCGTCAGCCCCAGCATTTT
>-|TRBJ1-1|11|-|TRBV20-1
CSAIDRHKAFF
TGCAGTGCGATTGACAGGCACAAAGCTTTCTTT
>-|TRBJ1-1|14|-|TRBV18
CASSPLTRNTEAFF
TGTGCCAGCTCACCTCTTACACGAAACACTGAAGCTTTCTTT
>-|TRBJ1-2|17|-|TRBV1
CTSSHKKDEQLNYGYTF
TGCACCAGCAGCCACAAGAAAGATGAACAGCTTAACTATGGCTACACCTTC
>-|TRBJ2-2|15|TRBD2|TRBV28
CASSTSGRGPGELFF
TGTGCCAGCAGTACTAGCGGGAGGGGGCCCGGGGAGCTGTTTTTT
>-|TRBJ1-2|16|-|TRBV19
CASSMGPGRTNYGYTF
TGTGCCAGTAGTATGGGCCCCGGCAGAACGAACTATGGCTACACCTTC
>-|TRBJ2-7|13|TRBD1|TRBV2
CASSLQGAHEQYF
TGTGCCAGCAGTCTTCAGGGGGCCCACGAGCAGTACTTC
>few|TRBJ1-5|17|TRBD1|TRBV12-3/TRBV12-4
CASSGGDRRRSNQPQHF
TGTGCCAGCAGCGGGGGGGACAGGCGACGGAGCAATCAGCCCCAGCATTTT
>-|TRBJ1-4|11|-|TRBV20-1
CSAGTDEKLFF
TGCAGTGCCGGGACGGACGAAAAACTGTTTTTT
>-|TRBJ2-3|15|-|TRBV7-3
CASSSSGIQRDTQYF
TGTGCCAGCAGCTCCTCCGGGATACAGAGAGATACGCAGTATTTT
>-|TRBJ2-7|13|-|TRBV7-8
CASSLGGQGEQYF
TGTGCCAGCAGCTTAGGGGGCCAGGGCGAGCAGTACTTC
>-|TRBJ2-5|13|-|TRBV11-2
CASSLGGKETQYF
TGTGCCAGCAGCTTAGGCGGAAAAGAGACCCAGTACTTC
>-|TRBJ2-5|17|-|TRBV6-2/TRBV6-3
CASSFLLVSGEQETQYF
TGTGCCAGCAGTTTCCTACTCGTGTCGGGAGAACAAGAGACCCAGTACTTC
>once|TRBJ1-6|14|-|TRBV15
CATSSGPYNSPLHF
TGTGCCACCAGCAGCGGGCCTTATAATTCACCCCTCCACTTT
>-|TRBJ2-7|14|-|TRBV7-9
CASSLELVSYEQYF
TGTGCCAGCAGCTTAGAGTTAGTCTCCTACGAGCAGTACTTC
>-|TRBJ1-6|15|-|TRBV6-5
CASSYSIQGMGPLHF
TGTGCCAGCAGTTACTCGATACAGGGAATGGGTCCCCTCCACTTT
>-|TRBJ1-6|18|-|TRBV7-2
CASSLTVDRASYNSPLHF
TGTGCCAGCAGCTTAACGGTTGATCGGGCCTCCTATAATTCACCCCTCCACTTT
>-|TRBJ2-3|16|TRBD2|TRBV7-2
CASRGPGTTLTDTQYF
TGTGCCAGCAGAGGTCCGGGGACTACACTCACAGATACGCAGTATTTT
>-|TRBJ1-2|15|TRBD1|TRBV29-1
CSVNLRDRGNYGYTF
TGCAGCGTCAACCTCCGGGACAGGGGTAACTATGGCTACACCTTC
>-|TRBJ2-7|14|-|TRBV20-1
CSAKRAGSSYEQYF
TGCAGTGCTAAAAGGGCGGGGAGCTCCTACGAGCAGTACTTC
>-|TRBJ2-5|15|TRBD1|TRBV6-2/TRBV6-3
CASSYSNRGRETQYF
TGTGCCAGCAGTTACTCCAACAGGGGTCGAGAGACCCAGTACTTC
>-|TRBJ2-7|18|-|TRBV14
CASSQVRDRASGAYEQYF
TGTGCCAGCAGCCAAGTAAGGGATAGGGCATCAGGAGCCTACGAGCAGTACTTC
>-|TRBJ2-7|18|TRBD2|TRBV7-8
CASSQGTSVGLGGYEQYF
TGTGCCAGCAGCCAGGGGACTAGCGTGGGTCTGGGGGGGTACGAGCAGTACTTC
>-|TRBJ1-1|15|TRBD1|TRBV7-9
CASSKPGGANTEAFF
TGTGCCAGCAGCAAGCCAGGGGGCGCCAACACTGAAGCTTTCTTT
>-|TRBJ1-6|12|-|TRBV27
CASSLNGSPLHF
TGTGCCAGCAGTTTGAACGGGTCACCCCTCCACTTT
>once|TRBJ1-2|13|-|TRBV2
CASSEGREYGYTF
TGTGCCAGCAGTGAAGGCAGAGAGTATGGCTACACCTTC
>-|TRBJ1-5|17|-|TRBV27
CASSLEGPTFFNQPQHF
TGTGCCAGCAGTTTAGAGGGACCTACCTTTTTCAATCAGCCCCAGCATTTT
>-|TRBJ2-1|18|TRBD2|TRBV28
CASSLGGVAGETYNEQFF
TGTGCCAGCAGTTTGGGTGGGGTAGCGGGAGAGACCTACAATGAGCAGTTCTTC
>-|TRBJ1-2|11|-|TRBV20-1
CSAKGGYGYTF
TGCAGTGCTAAGGGGGGCTATGGCTACACCTTC
>-|TRBJ1-2|17|TRBD1|TRBV20-1
CSARDLSGWGRGHGYTF
TGCAGTGCTAGAGATCTCTCGGGGTGGGGGAGGGGGCATGGCTACACCTTC
>-|TRBJ2-1|15|TRBD2|TRBV6-2/TRBV6-3
CASRKGRVSGNEQFF
TGTGCCAGCAGGAAGGGGAGGGTTTCGGGCAATGAGCAGTTCTTC
>-|TRBJ1-6|14|-|TRBV20-1
CSARRSGINSPLHF
TGCAGTGCACGGAGGTCAGGCATCAATTCACCCCTCCACTTT
>-|TRBJ2-2|16|TRBD2|TRBV7-2
CASSLVLASNTGELFF
TGTGCCAGCAGCTTAGTACTAGCGTCGAACACCGGGGAGCTGTTTTTT
>-|TRBJ2-7|15|TRBD2|TRBV6-2/TRBV6-3
CASRGLAGGTREQYF
TGTGCCAGCAGAGGGCTAGCGGGAGGGACGCGCGAGCAGTACTTC
>once|TRBJ2-7|15|-|TRBV2
CASSGLWRTSYEQYF
TGTGCCAGCAGTGGACTTTGGCGGACCTCCTACGAGCAGTACTTC
>-|TRBJ2-1|17|TRBD1|TRBV15
CATSRDSGQVSYNEQFF
TGTGCCACCAGCAGAGATTCAGGACAGGTCTCCTACAATGAGCAGTTCTTC
>few|TRBJ1-2|13|TRBD1|TRBV20-1
CSALAQGAVGYTF
TGCAGTGCCCTAGCACAGGGGGCGGTTGGCTACACCTTC
>-|TRBJ1-5|13|-|TRBV20-1
CSARVGMWQPQHF
TGCAGTGCTAGAGTCGGGATGTGGCAGCCCCAGCATTTT
>once|TRBJ2-1|14|-|TRBV4-3
CASSQEALYNEQFF
TGCGCCAGCAGCCAAGAGGCTCTCTACAATGAGCAGTTCTTC
>-|TRBJ1-6|15|-|TRBV7-2
CASSSTGRGDSPLHF
TGTGCCAGCAGCTCCACCGGACGGGGGGATTCACCCCTCCACTTT
>large|TRBJ2-5|14|TRBD2|TRBV2
CATGTSGRRGTQYF
TGTGCCACCGGGACTAGCGGGAGGCGGGGGACCCAGTACTTC
>-|TRBJ1-2|15|TRBD1|TRBV19
CASSTGDRAPSGYTF
TGTGCCAGTAGTACTGGGGACAGGGCCCCTAGTGGCTACACCTTC
>-|TRBJ1-2|15|-|TRBV9
CASSVDAPANYGYTF
TGTGCCAGCAGCGTAGACGCGCCTGCTAACTATGGCTACACCTTC
>-|TRBJ2-3|16|TRBD1|TRBV2
CAREGGTGAVTDTQYF
TGTGCCAGGGAGGGAGGGACAGGGGCCGTAACAGATACGCAGTATTTT